These T cell receptor beta chains were read from a single sample in a study of T cell responses to AZD1222 COVID-19 vaccine. Here immunoSEQ multiplex PCR was the method, and the copy in TCRdb shows in-frame clones only, minus some. Here the sample spans 150,000 to 200,000 clones, 85% to 95% being singletons. Sequenced here: peripheral blood, sampled on day 0 of AZD1222 vaccination. The receptors come from an adult in good health. Both conserved end residues are part of each CDR3. The D gene is left open where the match is weak. Clone size is stated in some rows and not others, as once, few, many or a class when expanded.

j_gene: TRBJ1-1; abundance: .; v_gene: TRBV6-5; d_gene: .; CDR3aa: CASRTLGQGNPSF; CDR3nt: TGTGCCAGCAGAACCTTAGGCCAGGGAAACCCCTCATTT
j_gene: TRBJ2-3; abundance: once; v_gene: TRBV7-2; d_gene: TRBD1; CDR3aa: CASSLALQSRDRRHGDTQYF; CDR3nt: TGTGCCAGCAGCTTAGCCCTACAAAGCCGGGACAGACGGCATGGGGATACGCAGTATTTT
j_gene: TRBJ2-1; abundance: .; v_gene: TRBV6-6; d_gene: .; CDR3aa: CASKKEGYNEQFF; CDR3nt: TGTGCCAGCAAAAAGGAGGGGTACAATGAGCAGTTCTTC
j_gene: TRBJ2-1; abundance: .; v_gene: TRBV9; d_gene: .; CDR3aa: CASSPDAYPYNEQFF; CDR3nt: TGTGCCAGCAGCCCAGACGCCTACCCCTACAATGAGCAGTTCTTC
j_gene: TRBJ1-4; abundance: .; v_gene: TRBV19; d_gene: .; CDR3aa: CASGRMGGRGEKLFF; CDR3nt: TGTGCCAGCGGGAGAATGGGGGGACGGGGTGAAAAACTGTTTTTT
j_gene: TRBJ2-1; abundance: .; v_gene: TRBV6-5; d_gene: .; CDR3aa: CASSFGETVPSEQFF; CDR3nt: TGTGCCAGCAGCTTCGGGGAGACGGTCCCCAGTGAGCAGTTCTTC
j_gene: TRBJ2-2; abundance: once; v_gene: TRBV5-6; d_gene: .; CDR3aa: CASSLPEQQNTGELFF; CDR3nt: TGTGCCAGCAGCTTGCCGGAACAGCAGAACACCGGGGAGCTGTTTTTT
j_gene: TRBJ1-1; abundance: .; v_gene: TRBV19; d_gene: .; CDR3aa: CASSISGFVTEAFF; CDR3nt: TGTGCCAGTAGTATATCTGGTTTTGTCACTGAAGCTTTCTTT
j_gene: TRBJ1-6; abundance: .; v_gene: TRBV5-4; d_gene: .; CDR3aa: CASSLKAGPDSPLHF; CDR3nt: TGTGCCAGCAGCTTGAAGGCGGGGCCTGATTCACCCCTCCACTTT
j_gene: TRBJ1-5; abundance: .; v_gene: TRBV4-1; d_gene: .; CDR3aa: CASSQNPGQRYNQPQHF; CDR3nt: TGCGCCAGCAGCCAGAACCCCGGACAGAGGTACAATCAGCCCCAGCATTTT
j_gene: TRBJ1-1; abundance: .; v_gene: TRBV10-3; d_gene: .; CDR3aa: CAISGDHTTRTFF; CDR3nt: TGTGCCATCAGTGGGGACCATACTACGAGGACTTTCTTT
j_gene: TRBJ2-7; abundance: medium-sized; v_gene: TRBV11-2; d_gene: .; CDR3aa: CASSLVVAEQYF; CDR3nt: TGTGCCAGCAGCTTAGTGGTTGCCGAGCAGTACTTC
j_gene: TRBJ1-2; abundance: .; v_gene: TRBV7-2; d_gene: .; CDR3aa: CASTRRSLGYTF; CDR3nt: TGTGCCAGCACCCGGAGGAGCCTGGGCTACACCTTC
j_gene: TRBJ1-4; abundance: .; v_gene: TRBV5-1; d_gene: .; CDR3aa: CASSPGFTGNEKLFF; CDR3nt: TGCGCCAGCAGCCCGGGTTTTACCGGGAATGAAAAACTGTTTTTT
j_gene: TRBJ2-1; abundance: .; v_gene: TRBV19; d_gene: TRBD2; CDR3aa: CASSIVHQAGLKGEQFF; CDR3nt: TGTGCCAGTAGTATAGTCCACCAAGCGGGACTCAAGGGTGAGCAGTTCTTC
j_gene: TRBJ1-3; abundance: .; v_gene: TRBV7-8; d_gene: .; CDR3aa: CASSFPRVYSGNTIYF; CDR3nt: TGTGCCAGCAGCTTCCCCCGCGTGTACTCTGGAAACACCATATATTTT
j_gene: TRBJ2-1; abundance: .; v_gene: TRBV27; d_gene: .; CDR3aa: CASSLNDEQFF; CDR3nt: TGTGCCAGCAGTTTAAACGATGAGCAGTTCTTC
j_gene: TRBJ2-5; abundance: .; v_gene: TRBV28; d_gene: TRBD1; CDR3aa: CASRGGQGRPETQYF; CDR3nt: TGTGCCAGCAGGGGTGGACAGGGGAGGCCAGAGACCCAGTACTTC
j_gene: TRBJ1-1; abundance: .; v_gene: TRBV24-1; d_gene: .; CDR3aa: CATSDGRVGAFF; CDR3nt: TGTGCCACCAGTGATGGGAGGGTAGGGGCTTTCTTT
j_gene: TRBJ1-1; abundance: .; v_gene: TRBV7-9; d_gene: .; CDR3aa: CASSLQGGDTEAFF; CDR3nt: TGTGCCAGCAGCCTACAGGGTGGGGACACTGAAGCTTTCTTT
j_gene: TRBJ2-2; abundance: .; v_gene: TRBV6-5; d_gene: TRBD1; CDR3aa: CASKGQGMSGELFF; CDR3nt: TGTGCCAGTAAGGGACAGGGGATGAGCGGGGAGCTGTTTTTT
j_gene: TRBJ2-1; abundance: .; v_gene: TRBV5-4; d_gene: TRBD2; CDR3aa: CASSHDGLAYNEQFF; CDR3nt: TGTGCCAGCAGCCATGACGGACTAGCCTACAATGAGCAGTTCTTC
j_gene: TRBJ2-5; abundance: .; v_gene: TRBV18; d_gene: .; CDR3aa: CASSPPLVRGTSQETQYF; CDR3nt: TGTGCCAGCTCACCACCTCTGGTAAGGGGGACCTCTCAAGAGACCCAGTACTTC
j_gene: TRBJ1-5; abundance: few; v_gene: TRBV19; d_gene: TRBD1; CDR3aa: CASSIPAGQGARVGYQPQHF; CDR3nt: TGTGCCAGTAGTATCCCCGCGGGACAGGGGGCGAGGGTAGGTTATCAGCCCCAGCATTTT
j_gene: TRBJ1-1; abundance: few; v_gene: TRBV3-1/TRBV3-2; d_gene: .; CDR3aa: CASSQGPSPGAFF; CDR3nt: TGTGCCAGCAGCCAAGGCCCAAGCCCGGGAGCTTTCTTT
j_gene: TRBJ1-1; abundance: once; v_gene: TRBV30; d_gene: TRBD1; CDR3aa: CAWSDGQGANTEAFF; CDR3nt: TGTGCCTGGAGTGACGGACAGGGGGCGAACACTGAAGCTTTCTTT
j_gene: TRBJ2-7; abundance: .; v_gene: TRBV7-9; d_gene: .; CDR3aa: CASSLVARSSYEQYF; CDR3nt: TGTGCCAGCAGCTTAGTCGCGAGATCTTCCTACGAGCAGTACTTC
j_gene: TRBJ1-1; abundance: .; v_gene: TRBV28; d_gene: TRBD1; CDR3aa: CASSFSDRRGTEAFF; CDR3nt: TGTGCCAGCAGTTTCTCGGACAGGCGGGGCACTGAAGCTTTCTTT
j_gene: TRBJ2-6; abundance: .; v_gene: TRBV10-3; d_gene: .; CDR3aa: CAISESHFAGWAGANVLTF; CDR3nt: TGTGCCATCAGTGAGTCCCATTTTGCAGGGTGGGCTGGGGCCAACGTCCTGACTTTC
j_gene: TRBJ2-3; abundance: .; v_gene: TRBV30; d_gene: .; CDR3aa: CAWSRGSSTDTQYF; CDR3nt: TGTGCCTGGAGTCGGGGGTCAAGCACAGATACGCAGTATTTT
j_gene: TRBJ1-5; abundance: .; v_gene: TRBV27; d_gene: .; CDR3aa: CASSLGAKGSQHF; CDR3nt: TGTGCCAGCAGTCTGGGTGCGAAGGGCTCTCAGCATTTT
j_gene: TRBJ2-3; abundance: .; v_gene: TRBV7-3; d_gene: .; CDR3aa: CASSLRGWTDTQYF; CDR3nt: TGTGCCAGCAGCTTAAGGGGGTGGACAGATACGCAGTATTTT
j_gene: TRBJ1-1; abundance: .; v_gene: TRBV7-2; d_gene: .; CDR3aa: CASSPLKGMNTEAFF; CDR3nt: TGTGCCAGCAGCCCCCTAAAGGGGATGAACACTGAAGCTTTCTTT
j_gene: TRBJ1-5; abundance: .; v_gene: TRBV6-5; d_gene: .; CDR3aa: CASRTGSSNQPQHF; CDR3nt: TGTGCCAGCAGAACAGGGTCAAGCAATCAGCCCCAGCATTTT
j_gene: TRBJ1-2; abundance: .; v_gene: TRBV9; d_gene: TRBD1; CDR3aa: CASTVAGQAYGYTF; CDR3nt: TGTGCCAGCACGGTGGCGGGACAGGCCTATGGCTACACCTTC
j_gene: TRBJ2-1; abundance: .; v_gene: TRBV18; d_gene: TRBD1; CDR3aa: CASSPGTDYEQFF; CDR3nt: TGTGCCAGCTCACCTGGGACAGATTATGAGCAGTTCTTC
j_gene: TRBJ2-1; abundance: .; v_gene: TRBV12-3/TRBV12-4; d_gene: .; CDR3aa: CASGLYNEQFF; CDR3nt: TGTGCCAGCGGACTTTACAATGAGCAGTTCTTC
j_gene: TRBJ1-2; abundance: .; v_gene: TRBV20-1; d_gene: TRBD1; CDR3aa: CSAKGADGYTF; CDR3nt: TGCAGTGCAAAGGGGGCGGATGGCTACACCTTC
j_gene: TRBJ2-7; abundance: .; v_gene: TRBV7-2; d_gene: TRBD2; CDR3aa: CASSTTGTSGMYEQYF; CDR3nt: TGTGCCAGCAGCACGACCGGGACTAGCGGGATGTACGAGCAGTACTTC
j_gene: TRBJ1-5; abundance: .; v_gene: TRBV24-1; d_gene: .; CDR3aa: CATSDSRSYSNQPQHF; CDR3nt: TGTGCCACCAGTGATTCCAGATCCTATAGCAATCAGCCCCAGCATTTT
j_gene: TRBJ2-7; abundance: once; v_gene: TRBV7-9; d_gene: .; CDR3aa: CASSLSLSVDEQYF; CDR3nt: TGTGCCAGCAGCTTATCGTTGTCAGTCGACGAGCAGTACTTC
j_gene: TRBJ1-4; abundance: .; v_gene: TRBV9; d_gene: .; CDR3aa: CASSTGRREKLFF; CDR3nt: TGTGCCAGCAGTACCGGGAGGCGTGAAAAACTGTTTTTT
j_gene: TRBJ1-3; abundance: .; v_gene: TRBV5-4; d_gene: TRBD1; CDR3aa: CASSSTGAGNTIYF; CDR3nt: TGTGCCAGCAGCTCGACAGGGGCTGGAAACACCATATATTTT
j_gene: TRBJ2-1; abundance: .; v_gene: TRBV2; d_gene: .; CDR3aa: CASSAGTEQFF; CDR3nt: TGTGCCAGCAGTGCCGGGACAGAGCAGTTCTTC
j_gene: TRBJ2-7; abundance: .; v_gene: TRBV6-5; d_gene: TRBD2; CDR3aa: CASSSWEREGYEQYF; CDR3nt: TGTGCCAGCAGCTCTTGGGAGCGGGAGGGCTACGAGCAGTACTTC
j_gene: TRBJ1-1; abundance: .; v_gene: TRBV2; d_gene: .; CDR3aa: CASSERGATEAFF; CDR3nt: TGTGCCAGCAGTGAAAGGGGGGCCACTGAAGCTTTCTTT
j_gene: TRBJ1-1; abundance: .; v_gene: TRBV3-1/TRBV3-2; d_gene: .; CDR3aa: CASSQDTQVLKAFF; CDR3nt: TGTGCCAGCAGCCAAGATACTCAGGTATTGAAAGCTTTCTTT
j_gene: TRBJ1-1; abundance: .; v_gene: TRBV19; d_gene: TRBD1; CDR3aa: CASSPLPGQASIDTEAFF; CDR3nt: TGTGCCAGTAGTCCCCTGCCGGGACAGGCGTCAATAGACACTGAAGCTTTCTTT
j_gene: TRBJ2-1; abundance: .; v_gene: TRBV14; d_gene: .; CDR3aa: CASSDSYNEQFF; CDR3nt: TGTGCCAGCAGCGACAGTTACAATGAGCAGTTCTTC
j_gene: TRBJ1-3; abundance: few; v_gene: TRBV18; d_gene: .; CDR3aa: CASSPEGNTIYF; CDR3nt: TGTGCCAGCTCACCAGAGGGAAACACCATATATTTT
j_gene: TRBJ1-5; abundance: .; v_gene: TRBV2; d_gene: .; CDR3aa: CASSVLGANQPQHF; CDR3nt: TGTGCCAGCAGTGTCCTCGGGGCCAATCAGCCCCAGCATTTT
j_gene: TRBJ1-1; abundance: .; v_gene: TRBV12-3/TRBV12-4; d_gene: .; CDR3aa: CASSPGQFEAFF; CDR3nt: TGTGCCAGCAGCCCCGGACAGTTTGAAGCTTTCTTT
j_gene: TRBJ1-5; abundance: .; v_gene: TRBV3-1/TRBV3-2; d_gene: .; CDR3aa: CASSQRDQPQHF; CDR3nt: TGTGCCAGCAGCCAACGGGATCAGCCCCAGCATTTT